Listed here are 23 T cell receptor beta chains from one sample, sequenced in a study of blood T cell repertoires in COVID-19. Profiled with immunoSEQ multiplex PCR; TCRdb holds only in-frame clones, not every one. The sample comprises under 60,000 clones, less than 90% of which are singletons, and roughly 10% rests with the top ten. Sequencing was done on a sample of peripheral blood. Source of these receptors: a human donor in a cohort sampled during active COVID-19.

The V call is TRBV5-6, the J call TRBJ2-2; TRBD2 matches at 9 bases. The V gene end was trimmed by 0 bases and the J gene end by 2 bases; junction bases not matched to a gene: 5. There are 17 residues in the CDR3. The germline V gene encodes CDR1 SGHDT and CDR2 YYEEEE. The DNA for the CDR3 is TGTGCCAGCAGCTTGGTAGCGGGAGTTCCTAACACCGGGGAGCTGTTTTTT. Residues: CASSLVAGVPNTGELFF.

The chain uses TRBV7-8 and TRBJ2-7, with D possibly being TRBD1 (5 bases). CDR1 and CDR2 (germline): SGHVS, FQNEAQ. The CDR3 has 11 residues. The V end was cut by 2 bases, the J end by 6 bases, with 5 bases between. CDR3 loop: CASSLQGEQYF. The DNA of the CDR3 is TGTGCCAGCAGCTTACAGGGCGAGCAGTACTTC.

CDR3 region: CASSPSGSYNEQFF. The CDR3 region has the DNA TGTGCCAGCAGTCCCAGCGGGTCCTACAATGAGCAGTTCTTC. This chain uses TRBV28 with TRBJ2-1, with a tentative D call TRBD2 (6 bases). Germline V gene lookup returns CDR1 MDHEN and CDR2 SYDVKM. Trimming left V 5 bases short and J 1 base short, with 9 bases between. The CDR3 consists of 14 residues.

This chain uses TRBV28 with TRBJ2-7, with D perhaps matching TRBD1 (5 bases). Germline CDR1 reads MDHEN; CDR2 reads SYDVKM. Trimming took off 2 bases at V and 3 bases at J, with 8 bases between the two ends. The CDR3 has 13 residues. CDR3 DNA sequence: TGTGCCAGCAGTTTAAGACAGTACTACGAGCAGTACTTC. Its protein is CASSLRQYYEQYF.

The chain is built from TRBV6-2 or TRBV6-3 and TRBJ2-7, with TRBD1 matching 7 bases. V gave up 0 bases and J gave up 0 bases; unmatched junction bases: 5. CDR3 length equals 16 residues. The germline V gene encodes CDR1 MNHEY and CDR2 SVGEGT. The CDR3 is CASSYSPTGSSYEQYF. CDR3 bases: TGTGCCAGCAGTTACTCCCCGACAGGGAGCTCCTACGAGCAGTACTTC.

This clone has only one observation. The chain couples TRBV9 to TRBJ1-1; TRBD1 might be the D (6 bases). The germline V and J ends were trimmed by 4 bases and 6 bases, with 22 bases remaining between them. CDR1 is SGDLS, CDR2 YYNGEE, per germline. The CDR3 extends over 16 amino acids. The CDR3: CASSIRQDPAIAEAFF. CDR3 nucleotides: TGTGCCAGCAGCATAAGACAGGATCCTGCTATCGCTGAAGCTTTCTTT.

The chain combines TRBV28 with TRBJ2-1, with D perhaps TRBD2 (6 bases). The CDR3 totals 17 residues. Deletions cut 4 bases from V and 6 bases from J, with 22 bases between. Per the germline V gene, CDR1 is MDHEN and CDR2 is SYDVKM. The DNA for the CDR3 is TGTGCCAGCAGTTGGGACTTAGGGACCCAGATCACCAATGAGCAGTTCTTC. Translating it yields CASSWDLGTQITNEQFF.

V gene TRBV2 combines with J gene TRBJ2-3; TRBD2 aligns across 14 bases. Germline lookup yields CDR1 SNHLY and CDR2 FYNNEI. The CDR3 extends over 16 amino acids. J gave up 7 bases and V 8 bases, and 11 bases lay outside the gene matches. CDR3 sequence: CASPGLAGGTMNTQYF. CDR3 nucleotides: TGTGCCAGCCCTGGACTAGCGGGAGGTACAATGAATACGCAGTATTTT.

This chain joins TRBV19 and TRBJ2-3; 9 bases map to TRBD2. CDR1 LNHDA and CDR2 SQIVND come from the germline V gene (reference sequence). The CDR3 has 15 residues. V shed 4 bases, J shed 3 bases, and the junction held 5 bases outside the gene matches. CDR3: CASSRGSGRTDTQYF. Written as DNA, the CDR3 is TGTGCCAGTAGTAGAGGGAGCGGGAGGACAGATACGCAGTATTTT.

The chain carries TRBV7-2 and TRBJ1-3, with TRBD1 matching over 8 bases. V lost 0 bases to trimming and J lost 2 bases; unmatched junction nucleotides: 3. Germline V CDR1 and CDR2: SGHTA, FQGNSA. The CDR3 is 16 amino acids. CDR3 coding DNA: TGTGCCAGCAGCTTAGCGGGGGGACAGGCTGGAAACACCATATATTTT. Translation gives CASSLAGGQAGNTIYF.

The chain carries TRBV5-1 and TRBJ2-1, with a tentative D call TRBD2 (6 bases). Germline CDR1 is SGHRS and CDR2 is YFSETQ. The CDR3 sequence is 14 residues long. V was cut by 4 bases and J by 5 bases, with 13 bases left in between. The CDR3 sequence is CASSRGTGNNEQFF. The CDR3 DNA sequence: TGCGCCAGCAGCCGCGGGACTGGCAACAATGAGCAGTTCTTC.

The chain carries TRBV18 and TRBJ2-1, with 8 bases lining up with TRBD2. Germline values: CDR1 KGHSH, CDR2 LQKENI. The trim removed 3 bases at V and 8 bases at J, leaving 15 bases unmatched. This CDR3 is 17 amino acids long. The CDR3 sequence is CASSPPEAGGRWYEQFF. The CDR3 DNA is TGTGCCAGCTCACCTCCCGAGGCTGGCGGGAGGTGGTATGAGCAGTTCTTC.

The CDR3 protein is CASRDRGIAPLHF. The CDR3 DNA reads TGTGCCAGCCGGGACAGGGGAATCGCACCCCTCCACTTT. The genes are TRBV6-6 and TRBJ1-6; TRBD1 matches 10 bases. V lost 8 bases to trimming and J lost 11 bases; unmatched junction nucleotides: 6. Germline CDR1 is MNHNY and CDR2 is SVGAGI (reference sequence). This CDR3 region has 13 residues.

The V call is TRBV28, the J call TRBJ1-1, with D possibly matching TRBD1 (5 bases). The V gene lost 5 bases and the J gene lost 0 bases, with 13 bases spanning the gap. This CDR3 has 15 amino acids. Per the germline V gene, CDR1 is MDHEN and CDR2 is SYDVKM. CDR3 loop: CASSVGGGMNTEAFF. CDR3 DNA: TGTGCCAGCAGTGTGGGGGGAGGAATGAACACTGAAGCTTTCTTT.

Only a few counts were recorded for this clone. The rearrangement joins TRBV9 to TRBJ1-1, with TRBD1 as a possible D gene (6 bases). CDR1 and CDR2 from the germline V gene are SGDLS and YYNGEE. V dropped 0 bases and J dropped 5 bases, with 17 bases sitting between them. The CDR3 spans 16 residues. CDR3 in amino acids: CASSVGSGAGVTEAFF. CDR3 nucleotide sequence: TGTGCCAGCAGCGTAGGATCAGGGGCTGGTGTAACTGAAGCTTTCTTT.

This sequence joins TRBV12-3 or TRBV12-4 and TRBJ1-5; the D gene is possibly TRBD1 (5 bases). The CDR3 consists of 12 residues. V was pared by 3 bases and J by 9 bases, with 9 bases between. This chain's CDR3 is CASSFSGPPQHF. CDR3 nucleotides: TGTGCCAGCAGTTTTTCAGGGCCGCCCCAGCATTTT.

This clone was counted a single time. The CDR3 spells CASSTGWSGRGYEQYF. DNA for the CDR3: TGCGCCAGCAGTACGGGCTGGAGCGGGAGGGGGTACGAGCAGTACTTC. The V gene is TRBV10-2, the J gene TRBJ2-7; 10 bases are shared with TRBD2. Germline CDR1 and CDR2: WSHSY and SAAADI. This CDR3 has 16 amino acids. V shed 5 bases, J shed 4 bases, and the junction held 11 bases outside the gene matches.

This clone turned up a few times. The rearrangement uses TRBV2 and TRBJ2-3, with 11 nucleotides matching TRBD2. The CDR3 has 18 amino acids. CDR1 SNHLY and CDR2 FYNNEI come from the germline V gene. The V gene end was trimmed by 8 bases and the J gene end by 0 bases; junction bases not matched to a gene: 13. Here the CDR3 reads CASRIGTSGFTSTDTQYF. CDR3 coding DNA: TGTGCCAGCCGCATCGGGACTAGCGGTTTTACTAGCACAGATACGCAGTATTTT.

CDR3 DNA sequence: TGCGCCAGCAGCCCGGCCCCCCGGGATTCACCCCTCCACTTT. Encoded protein: CASSPAPRDSPLHF. The V gene is TRBV5-1, the J gene TRBJ1-6; D uncertain. This CDR3 is built from 14 residues. Germline CDR1 and CDR2: SGHRS and YFSETQ. With 4 bases removed from V and 8 bases from J, the gap between germline ends came to 13 bases.

The J gene is TRBJ2-1, the V gene TRBV10-2, with TRBD2 identical over 13 bases. The junction had 4 bases not matched to a gene; V was cut back by 4 bases and J by 7 bases. This CDR3 has 15 residues. Germline V gene data show CDR1 as WSHSY and CDR2 as SAAADI. CDR3 residues: CASSGTSGSTNEQFF. CDR3 nucleotides: TGCGCCAGCAGTGGGACTAGCGGGAGCACAAATGAGCAGTTCTTC.

The CDR3 DNA is TGTGCCAGCAGCCCCTTGTCCTACAATGAGCAGTTCTTC. Protein sequence: CASSPLSYNEQFF. The chain joins TRBV6-6 to TRBJ2-1, with D uncertain. Germline CDR1 MNHNY, CDR2 SVGAGI (reference sequence). The CDR3 spans 13 residues. Trimming took off 6 bases at V and 1 base at J, with 7 bases between the two ends.

The chain employs TRBV2 and TRBJ2-7; D remains unclear. The CDR3 runs to 16 residues. CDR1 is SNHLY and CDR2 is FYNNEI in the germline V gene. Trimming left V 6 bases short and J 3 bases short, with 21 bases between. The CDR3 DNA reads as TGTGCCAGCAGAGCCTTATTCCGGGTCCGCGGCTACGAGCAGTACTTC. It encodes CASRALFRVRGYEQYF. The entire variable domain, with the rest obtained from reference TRBV2 and TRBJ2-7, is as follows: EPEVTQTPSHQVTQMGQEVILRCVPISNHLYFYWYRQILGQKVEFLVSFYNNEISEKSEIFDDQFSVERPDGSNFTLKIRSTKLEDSAMYFCASRALFRVRGYEQYFGPGTRLTVT.

This rearrangement joins TRBV6-2 or TRBV6-3 to TRBJ1-5; possible D gene TRBD1, 5 bases. The germline V and J ends were trimmed by 2 bases and 3 bases, with 14 bases remaining between them. The V gene's germline CDR1 is MNHEY and CDR2 SVGEGT. The length of the CDR3 is 16 residues. The CDR3 DNA sequence: TGTGCCAGCAGTTACCGTCGGGGGTTCGTCAATCAGCCCCAGCATTTT. Translating it yields CASSYRRGFVNQPQHF.